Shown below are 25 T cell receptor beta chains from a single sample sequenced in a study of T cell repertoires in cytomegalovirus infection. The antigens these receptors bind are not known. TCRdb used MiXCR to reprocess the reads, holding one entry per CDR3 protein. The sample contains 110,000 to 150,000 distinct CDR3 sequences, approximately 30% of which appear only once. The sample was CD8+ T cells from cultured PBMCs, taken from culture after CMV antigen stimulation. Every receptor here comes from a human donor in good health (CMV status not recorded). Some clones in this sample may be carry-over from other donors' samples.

The CDR3 nucleotides are TGCGCCAGCAGCCAAGAAGGAGCGGGGGACAGAGAGACCCAGTACTTC. Translating gives CASSQEGAGDRETQYF. V gene TRBV4-3 combines with J gene TRBJ2-5, with D tentatively TRBD2 (8 bases). Trimming shortened V by 0 bases and J by 4 bases, and 15 bases separated the two germline ends. From germline, CDR1 is LGHNA and CDR2 YSLEER. This CDR3 is 16 amino acids long.

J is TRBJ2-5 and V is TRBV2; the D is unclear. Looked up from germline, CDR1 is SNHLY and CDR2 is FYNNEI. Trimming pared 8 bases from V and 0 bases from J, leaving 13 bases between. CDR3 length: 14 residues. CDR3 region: CASGTELYQETQYF. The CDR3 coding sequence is TGTGCCAGCGGTACAGAGCTGTACCAAGAGACCCAGTACTTC.

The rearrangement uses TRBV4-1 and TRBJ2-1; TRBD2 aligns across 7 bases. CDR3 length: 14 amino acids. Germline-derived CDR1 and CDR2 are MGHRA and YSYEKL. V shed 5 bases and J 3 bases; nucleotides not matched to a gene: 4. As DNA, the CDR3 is TGCGCCAGCAGCTCCGGACTAGACTACAATGAGCAGTTCTTC. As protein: CASSSGLDYNEQFF.

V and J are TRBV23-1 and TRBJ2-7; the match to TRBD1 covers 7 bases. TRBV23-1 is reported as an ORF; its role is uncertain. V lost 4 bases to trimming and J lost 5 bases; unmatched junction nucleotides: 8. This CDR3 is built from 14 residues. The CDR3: CASSPKDRRNEQYF. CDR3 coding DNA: TGCGCCAGCAGTCCTAAGGACAGGCGGAACGAGCAGTACTTC.

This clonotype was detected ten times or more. CDR3 sequence: CASSQGTEAFF. The DNA of the CDR3 is TGTGCCAGCAGCCAGGGTACCGAAGCTTTCTTT. The V gene is TRBV6-5, the J gene TRBJ1-1, with D possibly TRBD1 on 5 matching bases. The CDR3 runs 11 residues. Trimming shortened V by 6 bases and J by 8 bases, and 10 bases separated the two germline ends. Germline-derived CDR1 and CDR2 are MNHEY and SVGAGI.

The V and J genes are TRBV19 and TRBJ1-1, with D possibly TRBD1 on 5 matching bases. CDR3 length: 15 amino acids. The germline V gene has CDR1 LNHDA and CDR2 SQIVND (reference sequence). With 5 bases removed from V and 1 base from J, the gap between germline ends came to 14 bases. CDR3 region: CASSVFGGGNTEAFF. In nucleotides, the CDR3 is TGTGCCAGTAGTGTTTTTGGGGGTGGGAACACTGAAGCTTTCTTT.

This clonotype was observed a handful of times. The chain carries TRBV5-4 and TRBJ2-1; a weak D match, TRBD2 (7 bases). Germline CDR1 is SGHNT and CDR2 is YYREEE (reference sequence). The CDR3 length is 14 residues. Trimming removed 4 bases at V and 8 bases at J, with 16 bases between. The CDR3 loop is CASSGRGPGDEQFF. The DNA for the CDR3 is TGTGCCAGCAGCGGGCGGGGGCCGGGGGATGAGCAGTTCTTC. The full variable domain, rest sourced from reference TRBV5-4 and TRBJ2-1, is ETGVTQSPTHLIKTRGQQVTLRCSSQSGHNTVSWYQQALGQGPQFIFQYYREEENGRGNFPPRFSGLQFPNYSSELNVNALELDDSALYLCASSGRGPGDEQFFGPGTRLTVL.

In DNA form, the CDR3 reads TGTGCCGCAACGGGTAGGAACAGGCCGGATCAGCCCCAGCATTTT. This encodes CAATGRNRPDQPQHF. V gene TRBV6-4 combines with J gene TRBJ1-5; D may be TRBD1 (5 bases). The CDR3 consists of 15 residues. Trimming pared 11 bases from V and 5 bases from J, leaving 22 bases between. Germline-derived CDR1 and CDR2 are MRHNA and SNTAGT.

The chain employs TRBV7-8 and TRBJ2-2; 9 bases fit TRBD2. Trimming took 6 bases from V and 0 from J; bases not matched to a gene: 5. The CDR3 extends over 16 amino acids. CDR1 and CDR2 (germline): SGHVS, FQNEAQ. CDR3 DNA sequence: TGTGCCAGCAGTAGCGGGGGACCCGCGAACACCGGGGAGCTGTTTTTT. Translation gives CASSSGGPANTGELFF.

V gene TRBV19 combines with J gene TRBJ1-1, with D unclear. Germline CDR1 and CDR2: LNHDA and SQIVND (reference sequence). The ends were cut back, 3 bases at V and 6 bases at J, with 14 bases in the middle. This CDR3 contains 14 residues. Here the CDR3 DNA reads TGTGCCAGTAGTATTTCGGGGAGCGGGCCTGAAGCTTTCTTT. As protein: CASSISGSGPEAFF.

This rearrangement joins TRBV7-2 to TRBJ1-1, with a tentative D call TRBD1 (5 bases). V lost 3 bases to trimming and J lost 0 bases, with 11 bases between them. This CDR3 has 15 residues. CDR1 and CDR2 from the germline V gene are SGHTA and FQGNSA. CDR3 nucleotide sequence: TGTGCCAGCAGCTTCAGGGAGGCCATGAACACTGAAGCTTTCTTT. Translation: CASSFREAMNTEAFF.

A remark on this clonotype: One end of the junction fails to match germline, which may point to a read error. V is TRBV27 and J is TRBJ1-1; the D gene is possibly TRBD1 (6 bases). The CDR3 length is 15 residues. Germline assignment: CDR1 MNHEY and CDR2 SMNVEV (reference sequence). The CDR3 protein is CTSSSGLGQITEAFF. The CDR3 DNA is TGTACCAGCAGTTCCGGTCTTGGACAGATCACTGAAGCTTTCTTT.

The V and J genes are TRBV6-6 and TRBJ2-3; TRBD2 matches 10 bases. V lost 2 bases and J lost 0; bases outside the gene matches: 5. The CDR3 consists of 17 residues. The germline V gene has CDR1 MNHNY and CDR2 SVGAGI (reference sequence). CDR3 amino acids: CASSYLPLAGSTDTQYF. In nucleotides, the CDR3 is TGTGCCAGCAGTTACCTACCACTAGCGGGGAGCACAGATACGCAGTATTTT.

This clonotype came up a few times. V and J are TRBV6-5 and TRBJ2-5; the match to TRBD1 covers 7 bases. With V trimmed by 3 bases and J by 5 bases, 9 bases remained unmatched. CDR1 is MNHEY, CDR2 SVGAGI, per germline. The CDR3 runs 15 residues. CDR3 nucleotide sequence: TGTGCCAGCAGTTATTCGGTAGGGGGCGTGGAGACCCAGTACTTC. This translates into CASSYSVGGVETQYF.

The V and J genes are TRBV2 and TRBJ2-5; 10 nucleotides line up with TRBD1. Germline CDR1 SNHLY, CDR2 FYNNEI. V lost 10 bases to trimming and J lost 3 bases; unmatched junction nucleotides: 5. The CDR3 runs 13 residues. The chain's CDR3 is CATGTGEEETQYF. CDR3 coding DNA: TGTGCCACAGGGACAGGGGAGGAAGAGACCCAGTACTTC.

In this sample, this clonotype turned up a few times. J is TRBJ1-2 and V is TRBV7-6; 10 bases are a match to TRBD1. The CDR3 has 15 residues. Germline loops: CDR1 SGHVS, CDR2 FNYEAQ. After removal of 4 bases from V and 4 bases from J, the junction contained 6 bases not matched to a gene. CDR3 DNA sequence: TGTGCCAGCAGCTCCGGGACAGGGGTGATCTATGGCTACACCTTC. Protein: CASSSGTGVIYGYTF.

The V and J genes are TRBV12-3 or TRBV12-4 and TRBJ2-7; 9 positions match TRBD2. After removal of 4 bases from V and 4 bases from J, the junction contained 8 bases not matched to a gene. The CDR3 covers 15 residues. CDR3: CASSSIAGAFYEQYF. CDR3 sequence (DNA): TGTGCCAGCAGTTCTATAGCGGGGGCCTTTTACGAGCAGTACTTC.

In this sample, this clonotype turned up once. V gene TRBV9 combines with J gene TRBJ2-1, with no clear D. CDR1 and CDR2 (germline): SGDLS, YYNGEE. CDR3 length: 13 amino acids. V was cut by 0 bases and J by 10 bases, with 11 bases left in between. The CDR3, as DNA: TGTGCCAGCAGCGTAGATCTTGGTGGGGAGCAGTTCTTC. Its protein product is CASSVDLGGEQFF.

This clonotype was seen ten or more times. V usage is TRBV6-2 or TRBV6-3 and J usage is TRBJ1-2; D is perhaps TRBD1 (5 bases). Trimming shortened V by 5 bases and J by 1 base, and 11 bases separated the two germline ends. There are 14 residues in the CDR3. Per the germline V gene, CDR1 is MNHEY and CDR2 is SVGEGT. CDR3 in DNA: TGTGCCAGCAGTCACGGGACGGATAACTATGGCTACACCTTC. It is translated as CASSHGTDNYGYTF.

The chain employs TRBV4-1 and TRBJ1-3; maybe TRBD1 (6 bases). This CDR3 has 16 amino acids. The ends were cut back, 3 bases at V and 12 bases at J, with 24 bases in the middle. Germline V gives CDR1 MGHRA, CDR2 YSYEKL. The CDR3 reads CASSHRTAPYQYSIYF. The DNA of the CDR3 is TGCGCCAGCAGCCATAGGACAGCGCCTTATCAATACAGCATATATTTT.

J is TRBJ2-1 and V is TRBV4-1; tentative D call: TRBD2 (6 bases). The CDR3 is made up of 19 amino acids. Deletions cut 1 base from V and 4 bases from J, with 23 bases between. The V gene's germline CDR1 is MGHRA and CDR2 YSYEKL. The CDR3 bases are TGCGCCAGCAGCCAAGGCGGGGCCGGGACTCCGGCCGGGTACAATGAGCAGTTCTTC. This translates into CASSQGGAGTPAGYNEQFF.

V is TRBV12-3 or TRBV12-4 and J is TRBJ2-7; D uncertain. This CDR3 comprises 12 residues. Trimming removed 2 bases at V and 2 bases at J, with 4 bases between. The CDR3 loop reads CASSLSTYEQYF. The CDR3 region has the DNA TGTGCCAGCAGTTTATCAACCTACGAGCAGTACTTC.

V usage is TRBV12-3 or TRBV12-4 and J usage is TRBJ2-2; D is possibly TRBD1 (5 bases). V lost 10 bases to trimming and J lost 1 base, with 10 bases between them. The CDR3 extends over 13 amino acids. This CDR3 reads CAKMTENTGELFF. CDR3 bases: TGTGCCAAGATGACAGAGAACACCGGGGAGCTGTTTTTT.

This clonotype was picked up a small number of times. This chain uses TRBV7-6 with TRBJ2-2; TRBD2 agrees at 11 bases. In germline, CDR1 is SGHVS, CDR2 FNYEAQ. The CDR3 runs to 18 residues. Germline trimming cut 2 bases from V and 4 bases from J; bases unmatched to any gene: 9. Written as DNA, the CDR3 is TGTGCCAGCAGCTTAACCTCCGGACTAGCGGGCCTCACCGGGGAGCTGTTTTTT. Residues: CASSLTSGLAGLTGELFF.

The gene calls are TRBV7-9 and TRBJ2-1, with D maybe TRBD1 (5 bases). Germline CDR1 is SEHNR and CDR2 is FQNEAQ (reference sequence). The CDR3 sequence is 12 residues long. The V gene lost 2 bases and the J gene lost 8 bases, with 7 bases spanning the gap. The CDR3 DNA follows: TGTGCCAGCAGCTTAATGGGGCATGAGCAGTTCTTC. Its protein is CASSLMGHEQFF.